This T cell receptor (beta chain) comes out of a study of blood T cell repertoires in COVID-19. Per the study methods: By means of reference gene primer amplification, nucleated cell counts were estimated. This table comes from immunoSEQ multiplex PCR, and its TCRdb copy is limited to in-frame clones, with some not included. The DNA gave D and trimming, while V, J and clone size come from that table. The sample lists under 350,000 clones; about 88% were seen once. The CDR3 length is 14 residues. V dropped 6 bases and J dropped 6 bases, with 15 bases sitting between them. Germline CDR1 is MNHEY and CDR2 is SVGAGI.

The sequencing input was peripheral blood. The chain joins TRBV6-5 to TRBJ1-5; D unclear. This clonotype was obtained from a man aged 18-30 years with active or convalescent COVID-19. The DNA of the CDR3 is TGTGCCAGCAGGGAGGGTGTAAGCGGTCAGCCCCAGCATTTT. Encoded protein: CASREGVSGQPQHF.